These 18 T cell receptor beta chains came from one sample sequenced in a study of blood T cell repertoires in COVID-19. The assay was immunoSEQ multiplex PCR, and TCRdb's table has in-frame clones only and misses some. In the table there are more than 200,000 clones, 85% to 90% of which are singletons. The material sequenced was peripheral blood. The receptors were gathered from a man aged 25-45 years with COVID-19, enrolled during active disease.

The chain carries TRBV27 and TRBJ2-4; the D gene is possibly TRBD1 (5 bases). The CDR3 covers 14 residues. Germline CDR1 reads MNHEY; CDR2 reads SMNVEV (reference sequence). The germline V and J ends were trimmed by 2 bases and 0 bases, with 5 bases remaining between them. The CDR3 nucleotides are TGTGCCAGCAGTTTACAGGGAGCCAAAAACATTCAGTACTTC. Its translation: CASSLQGAKNIQYF.

The chain has TRBV4-3 and TRBJ2-1; D perhaps matches TRBD1 (5 bases). Germline CDR1 and CDR2: LGHNA and YSLEER. CDR3 length: 17 residues. Deletions cut 3 bases from V and 0 bases from J, with 15 bases between. The CDR3 loop reads CASSQTQGPSSYNEQFF. DNA for the CDR3: TGCGCCAGCAGCCAGACTCAGGGTCCGAGCTCCTACAATGAGCAGTTCTTC.

This chain links TRBV18 with TRBJ1-1; the D gene is possibly TRBD1 (5 bases). Trimming cost V 3 bases and J 7 bases, with 18 bases left between them. Germline CDR1 and CDR2: KGHSH and LQKENI. This CDR3 spans 15 amino acids. The CDR3 loop is CASSPIGGPGFEAFF. CDR3 nucleotides: TGTGCCAGCTCACCGATCGGGGGTCCGGGGTTTGAAGCTTTCTTT.

The chain combines TRBV28 with TRBJ2-3; D possibly corresponds to TRBD1 (5 bases). CDR1 is MDHEN and CDR2 is SYDVKM in the germline V gene. V was clipped by 5 bases and J by 2 bases, with 14 bases between them. CDR3 size: 15 residues. The CDR3 nucleotides read TGTGCCAGCAGTGTCATAAGGGGAAACACAGATACGCAGTATTTT. Amino acid sequence: CASSVIRGNTDTQYF.

The V gene is TRBV29-1, the J gene TRBJ1-2; maybe TRBD1 (6 bases). V gave up 7 bases and J gave up 7 bases, with 16 bases separating them. Per germline, CDR1 SQVTM and CDR2 ANQGSEA. This CDR3 is 12 amino acids long. CDR3 DNA: TGCAGCGCCCCGGGGACATTATCTGGCTACACCTTC. Its translation: CSAPGTLSGYTF. Full variable domain (remainder filled in from reference TRBV29-1 and TRBJ1-2): SAVISQKPSRDICQRGTSLTIQCQVDSQVTMMFWYRQQPGQSLTLIATANQGSEATYESGFVIDKFPISRPNLTFSTLTVSNMSPEDSSIYLCSAPGTLSGYTFGSGTRLTVV.

CDR3 loop: CASSLSAGYSNQPQHF. In DNA, the CDR3 is TGTGCCAGCAGTTTATCGGCAGGGTATAGCAATCAGCCCCAGCATTTT. V usage is TRBV27 and J usage is TRBJ1-5; weak D call: TRBD1 (5 bases). The CDR3 is made up of 16 amino acids. CDR1 is MNHEY, CDR2 SMNVEV, per germline (reference sequence). V shed 0 bases and J shed 0 bases, with 9 bases lying between them.

This rearrangement joins TRBV19 to TRBJ1-1, with D possibly TRBD1 on 6 matching bases. CDR3 size: 21 residues. V lost 2 bases and J lost 7, with 35 bases in between. The V gene's germline CDR1 is LNHDA and CDR2 SQIVND (reference sequence). CDR3 residues: CASSISNRAGVFRAGEGEAFF. CDR3 sequence (DNA): TGTGCCAGTAGTATAAGTAACAGGGCTGGCGTTTTCCGCGCCGGGGAGGGTGAAGCTTTCTTT.

The chain carries TRBV7-8 and TRBJ1-5; perhaps TRBD1 as D (5 bases). Trimming took off 5 bases at V and 4 bases at J, with 15 bases between the two ends. The germline CDR1 and CDR2 sequences are SGHVS and FQNEAQ. This CDR3 is built from 15 residues. CDR3 bases: TGTGCCAGCAGCGAAAAACTTTCAGGGAATCAGCCCCAGCATTTT. Translated, it gives CASSEKLSGNQPQHF.

This rearrangement joins TRBV7-2 to TRBJ2-5; 7 positions match TRBD1. Germline loops: CDR1 SGHTA, CDR2 FQGNSA. The ends lost 3 bases at V and 5 bases at J; junction bases unmatched: 9. This CDR3 comprises 15 residues. CDR3 loop: CASSFGQVQGETQYF. As DNA, the CDR3 is TGTGCCAGCAGCTTCGGACAGGTCCAAGGGGAGACCCAGTACTTC.

The genes are TRBV7-3 and TRBJ1-1; D not certain. The CDR3 is 15 amino acids. V lost 5 bases and J 3 bases, leaving 16 bases between the germline ends. The germline gives CDR1 SGHTA, CDR2 FQGTGA. CDR3 sequence (DNA): TGTGCCAGCAGCCTACGGCGGGGTGGGGACACTGAAGCTTTCTTT. Amino acid sequence: CASSLRRGGDTEAFF.

This clone was recorded once. The rearrangement uses TRBV23-1 and TRBJ1-5; D possibly corresponds to TRBD1 (5 bases). TRBV23-1 is flagged as an ORF with uncertain function. V was clipped by 11 bases and J by 0 bases, with 23 bases between them. The CDR3 is 17 amino acids. CDR3 in amino acids: CASGLCCRRNSNQPQHF. As DNA, the CDR3 is TGCGCCTCGGGACTTTGTTGCCGCCGTAATAGCAATCAGCCCCAGCATTTT.

This clone appeared a single time. The chain combines TRBV7-9 with TRBJ2-7; no reliable D call. The germline V gene has CDR1 SEHNR and CDR2 FQNEAQ (reference sequence). This CDR3 has 15 amino acids. V was pared by 4 bases and J by 0 bases, with 13 bases between. CDR3 sequence reads: CASSSGTAYSYEQYF. Here the CDR3 DNA reads TGTGCCAGCAGCTCCGGAACAGCATACTCCTACGAGCAGTACTTC.

The CDR3 loop reads CASSPKGPVGEWQYF. CDR3 sequence (DNA): TGTGCCAGCAGCCCTAAGGGCCCTGTAGGGGAATGGCAGTACTTC. The chain employs TRBV7-9 and TRBJ2-7; D may be TRBD1 (5 bases). V dropped 5 bases and J dropped 9 bases, with 23 bases sitting between them. The CDR3 sequence is 15 residues long. From germline, CDR1 is SEHNR and CDR2 FQNEAQ (reference sequence).

A word on this clone: Other DNA sequences in the sample encode the same CDR3. The chain combines TRBV18 with TRBJ1-1; D not resolved. Germline-derived CDR1 and CDR2 are KGHSH and LQKENI. V was shortened by 2 bases and J by 4 bases, with 8 bases between the two germline ends. The CDR3 totals 13 residues. CDR3 in DNA: TGTGCCAGCTCACCAGGGCAGGCCACTGAAGCTTTCTTT. Protein: CASSPGQATEAFF.

J is TRBJ1-6 and V is TRBV27; TRBD1 is a possible D gene (6 bases). The CDR3 has 17 residues. Germline assignment: CDR1 MNHEY and CDR2 SMNVEV (reference sequence). Trimming left V 4 bases short and J 3 bases short, with 16 bases between. The CDR3 DNA reads as TGTGCCAGCAGTTCCGAAGGGGCAGGGGTCTATAATTCACCCCTCCACTTT. It is translated as CASSSEGAGVYNSPLHF.

This clone came up a few times. The chain links TRBV27 to TRBJ2-2; D is unclear. CDR1 and CDR2 from the germline V gene are MNHEY and SMNVEV (reference sequence). The CDR3 totals 13 residues. V was pared by 1 base and J by 8 bases, with 8 bases between. The CDR3 DNA sequence: TGTGCCAGCAGTTTATTAAGTCAGGGGGAGCTGTTTTTT. This translates into CASSLLSQGELFF.

This clone has more than one count but fewer than ten. The chain uses TRBV27 and TRBJ1-5, with 10 bases lining up with TRBD1. Germline V lookup: CDR1 MNHEY, CDR2 SMNVEV (reference sequence). CDR3 length equals 15 residues. Trimming at V came to 3 bases and at J to 7 bases, leaving 6 bases not matched to a gene. The CDR3 region is CASSLSRQGAQPQHF. The CDR3 nucleotides are TGTGCCAGCAGTTTGTCGCGACAGGGGGCCCAGCCCCAGCATTTT.

This chain connects TRBV4-3 to TRBJ1-6, with TRBD1 as a possible D gene (6 bases). Per germline, CDR1 LGHNA and CDR2 YSLEER. The CDR3 sequence is 15 residues long. V shed 0 bases and J shed 4 bases, with 7 bases lying between them. CDR3 sequence reads: CASSQEQGYNSPLHF. CDR3 DNA: TGCGCCAGCAGCCAAGAACAGGGATATAATTCACCCCTCCACTTT.